These T cell receptor beta chains were read from a single sample in a study of cytomegalovirus exposure and HLA in healthy donors. Method: immunoSEQ multiplex PCR; TCRdb's copy keeps in-frame clones and lacks some. The data contain roughly 140,000 clones, 60% to 80% of them seen just once; the ten biggest clones take up about 5%. Sequenced sample: PBMCs. These TCRs come from a male donor in good health and CMV-seronegative. Each CDR3 is given with its conserved first and last residue. D genes are given only for firm matches. Rows may omit the clone size; those that give it use once, few, many or a size class.

J	D	V	size	DNA	CDR3
TRBJ2-7	TRBD1	TRBV5-1	NA	TGCGCCAGCAGCTTCCGCCTCCGACAGGGAAATCTGCCCTCCGAGCAGTACTTC	CASSFRLRQGNLPSEQYF
TRBJ1-5	TRBD1	TRBV19	NA	TGTGCCAGTAGTATCGGGACAGGGGATCAGCCCCAGCATTTT	CASSIGTGDQPQHF
TRBJ2-3	TRBD2	TRBV25-1	NA	TGTGCCAGCAGTGAAGGGGCGGGGGGGCCCACAGATACGCAGTATTTT	CASSEGAGGPTDTQYF
TRBJ2-7	TRBD1	TRBV5-6	NA	TGTGCCAGCAGCTCTTGGACAGGGGGAGCCTACGAGCAGTACTTC	CASSSWTGGAYEQYF
TRBJ1-2	NA	TRBV5-1	NA	TGCGCCAGCAGCTTGGTGGGGGGAGACTATGGCTACACCTTC	CASSLVGGDYGYTF
TRBJ1-1	TRBD1	TRBV6-5	NA	TGTGCCAGCAAGGTTCGGGACAGACTGAACACTGAAGCTTTCTTT	CASKVRDRLNTEAFF
TRBJ1-1	NA	TRBV18	few	TGTGCCAGCTCCCAGGCAGCCTTTGGATTCGAGATGAACACTGAAGCTTTCTTT	CASSQAAFGFEMNTEAFF
TRBJ2-3	NA	TRBV2	NA	TGTGCCAGCGGATGGGTGGAGGATACGCAGTATTTT	CASGWVEDTQYF
TRBJ1-6	TRBD1	TRBV4-2	NA	TGTGCCAGCAGTCGTGAGCCCGGGACAGTAAATTCACCCCTCCACTTT	CASSREPGTVNSPLHF
TRBJ1-1	NA	TRBV10-3	NA	TGTGCCATCAGTGAGTGGCAGGGTCGGGCTGAAGCTTTCTTT	CAISEWQGRAEAFF
TRBJ2-7	TRBD1	TRBV6-1	NA	TGTGCCAGCGCTTTACGGACAGGGGGCAGGGACGAGCAGTACTTC	CASALRTGGRDEQYF
TRBJ1-2	NA	TRBV19	NA	TGTGCCAGTAGCAGAGCGGCGGGGGACTATGGCTACACCTTC	CASSRAAGDYGYTF
TRBJ1-5	TRBD1	TRBV7-2	NA	TGTGCCAGCAGCCCGGACAGGTTTAATCAGCCCCAGCATTTT	CASSPDRFNQPQHF
TRBJ2-5	TRBD1	TRBV29-1	NA	TGCAGCGTCTCGACAGGGGAAGAGACCCAGTACTTC	CSVSTGEETQYF
TRBJ2-3	NA	TRBV28	NA	TGTGCCAGCAGTTTAGAGTATGGTTCAGATACGCAGTATTTT	CASSLEYGSDTQYF
TRBJ1-2	NA	TRBV23-1	NA	TGCGCCATCCTCCCATTCCCCGCGGGAAAGGGCTACACCTTC	CAILPFPAGKGYTF
TRBJ1-2	TRBD1	TRBV19	NA	TGTGCCAGTAGTCGCGCGGTACAGGGGGCGGATGGCTACACCTTC	CASSRAVQGADGYTF
TRBJ2-5	TRBD1	TRBV7-2	NA	TGTGCCAGCAGCCGCTCGACAGGGGATGGTGAGACCCAGTACTTC	CASSRSTGDGETQYF
TRBJ1-5	NA	TRBV2	few	TGTGCCAGCAGGCGGGCGGCAAGCCTAAATCAGCCCCAGCATTTT	CASRRAASLNQPQHF
TRBJ2-7	TRBD1	TRBV30	NA	TGTGCCTGGAGTAGGACAGGGGGCGCGTCCGAGCAGTACTTC	CAWSRTGGASEQYF
TRBJ2-7	NA	TRBV7-7	NA	TGTGCTAGCAGCCCGGGACACGGTTCCTACGAGCAGTACTTC	CASSPGHGSYEQYF
TRBJ2-2	TRBD2	TRBV7-3	NA	TGTGCCAGCAGCCCGGGACTAGCGGGAGCCGGGGAGCTGTTTTTT	CASSPGLAGAGELFF
TRBJ1-4	NA	TRBV7-8	NA	TGTGCCAGCAGCTTTTCAGAGGATGAAAAACTGTTTTTT	CASSFSEDEKLFF
TRBJ1-1	TRBD1	TRBV29-1	NA	TGCAGCGTTGAATCGGACAGGGGACCTGAAGCTTTCTTT	CSVESDRGPEAFF
TRBJ2-7	TRBD1	TRBV28	NA	TGTGCCAGCAGTTTGGTAGGGACAGGGCGCGGGGAGCAGTACTTC	CASSLVGTGRGEQYF
TRBJ1-6	NA	TRBV27	NA	TGTGCCAGCAGTCCTTTCGGAGGTAACGGGAATTCACCCCTCCACTTT	CASSPFGGNGNSPLHF
TRBJ2-5	NA	TRBV5-1	NA	TGCGCCAGCAGCTTGTTTCAACCCGCGGAAGAGACCCAGTACTTC	CASSLFQPAEETQYF
TRBJ2-3	TRBD2	TRBV5-4	NA	TGTGCCAGCCGGAAGACTAGCGGGGGGGTCAGGCCCACAGATACGCAGTATTTT	CASRKTSGGVRPTDTQYF
TRBJ2-2	NA	TRBV19	NA	TGTGCCAGTAGTGTCCGACAGGCGTCGAACACCGGGGAGCTGTTTTTT	CASSVRQASNTGELFF
TRBJ1-5	NA	TRBV28	NA	TGTGCCAGCACCCTAAGGGAGTATAGCAATCAGCCCCAGCATTTT	CASTLREYSNQPQHF
TRBJ2-7	NA	TRBV6-5	NA	TGTGCCAGCAGTTACAATCCGACCAGGGGGGACGAGCAGTACTTC	CASSYNPTRGDEQYF
TRBJ2-3	TRBD1	TRBV28	NA	TGTGCCAGCATGGGACAGGGGGCAGGCACAGATACGCAGTATTTT	CASMGQGAGTDTQYF
TRBJ2-3	TRBD2	TRBV7-3	NA	TGTGCCAGCTCGGTGGGGGGGAGGTCAGATACGCAGTATTTT	CASSVGGRSDTQYF
TRBJ2-5	TRBD1	TRBV2	NA	TGTGCCAGCAGGAGGGACAGTGAAGAGACCCAGTACTTC	CASRRDSEETQYF
TRBJ1-2	NA	TRBV2	NA	TGTGCCAGCAGTATTCATGATGGCTACACCTTC	CASSIHDGYTF
TRBJ2-2	NA	TRBV4-1	NA	TGCGCCAGCAGCTCCAACCCAGGCTTATCAGCCGGGGAGCTGTTTTTT	CASSSNPGLSAGELFF
TRBJ1-2	TRBD1	TRBV27	NA	TGTGCCAGCAGTGGTACAGGGGGCTCCTATGGCTACACCTTC	CASSGTGGSYGYTF
TRBJ1-2	TRBD1	TRBV5-1	NA	TGCGCCAGCAGCTTGGAACAATCAGGGGGCTATGGCTACACCTTC	CASSLEQSGGYGYTF
TRBJ2-5	TRBD2	TRBV7-7	NA	TGTGCCAGCAGCTGGGGGGGGGTCCAAGAGACCCAGTACTTC	CASSWGGVQETQYF
TRBJ2-7	NA	TRBV5-5	NA	TGTGCCAGCAGCGCCACAGGGAGCTCCTACGAGCAGTACTTC	CASSATGSSYEQYF